The 30 T cell receptor beta chains presented below share a single source sample, sequenced in a study of shared clonotypes between healthy human individuals. Method: immunoSEQ multiplex PCR; TCRdb's copy keeps in-frame clones and lacks some. The table shows over a million clones, with 75% to 85% occurring only once. The sequencing input was memory CD4+ T cells from PBMCs. Described subset: CD45RA-negative fraction. The receptor set was obtained from a man between 18 and 35 years old in good health. Some clones in this sample may be carry-over from other donors' samples.

The V gene is TRBV6-5, the J gene TRBJ2-5, with TRBD2 matching 9 bases. Germline V CDR1 and CDR2: MNHEY, SVGAGI. V dropped 7 bases and J dropped 1; count of bases not matched to a gene: 4. The CDR3 has 14 residues. CDR3 in amino acids: CASTAGLAQETQYF. In DNA form, the CDR3 reads TGTGCCAGCACAGCGGGACTAGCCCAAGAGACCCAGTACTTC.

The CDR3 nucleotides read TGTGCCAGCAGCTTGGGGAGCAATCAGCCCCAGCATTTT. Translation gives CASSLGSNQPQHF. This chain joins TRBV5-8 and TRBJ1-5, with D unresolved. This CDR3 contains 13 residues. V was pared by 0 bases and J by 1 base, with 2 bases between. Germline V lookup: CDR1 SGHTS, CDR2 YDEGEE.

The chain combines TRBV2 with TRBJ1-1, with TRBD1 matching 12 bases. This CDR3 has 15 residues. CDR1 and CDR2 from the germline V gene are SNHLY and FYNNEI. J gave up 1 base and V 6 bases, and 3 bases lay outside the gene matches. The CDR3 protein is CASRGTGGANTEAFF. CDR3 coding DNA: TGTGCCAGCAGGGGGACAGGGGGCGCGAACACTGAAGCTTTCTTT.

At least ten counts were recorded for this clone. Other nucleotide sequences in the sample specify the same CDR3. This rearrangement joins TRBV28 to TRBJ2-5; TRBD2 is a possible D gene (6 bases). Germline CDR1 reads MDHEN; CDR2 reads SYDVKM. V was trimmed by 3 bases and J by 6 bases, leaving 11 bases between them. The CDR3 contains 13 residues. CDR3 amino acids: CASSLEGSKTQYF. Here the CDR3 DNA reads TGTGCCAGCAGTTTGGAGGGGTCAAAGACCCAGTACTTC.

The gene calls are TRBV19 and TRBJ1-5, with TRBD1 matching 7 bases. J was trimmed by 3 bases and V by 6 bases; bases with no gene match: 2. The CDR3 runs 13 residues. Germline V gene sequence: CDR1 LNHDA, CDR2 SQIVND (reference sequence). CDR3 amino acids: CASRQGLNQPQHF. In DNA, the CDR3 is TGTGCCAGTAGACAGGGGCTCAATCAGCCCCAGCATTTT.

This chain connects TRBV19 to TRBJ2-2; 9 nucleotides line up with TRBD2. The J segment lost 1 base and the V segment lost 6 bases, leaving 12 bases of the junction unmatched. This CDR3 has 18 amino acids. Germline-derived CDR1 and CDR2 are LNHDA and SQIVND (reference sequence). CDR3 sequence (DNA): TGTGCCAGTAGCCCAGCCGGGACTAGCAGCAAGAACACCGGGGAGCTGTTTTTT. Protein: CASSPAGTSSKNTGELFF.

The J gene is TRBJ1-5, the V gene TRBV28; a weak D match, TRBD1 (5 bases). This CDR3 comprises 14 residues. V was cut by 7 bases and J by 7 bases, with 17 bases left in between. Germline V gene lookup returns CDR1 MDHEN and CDR2 SYDVKM. The CDR3 loop reads CASTLWGNGQPQHF. The DNA of the CDR3 is TGTGCCAGCACCCTCTGGGGGAACGGGCAGCCCCAGCATTTT.

For the CDR3, the DNA is TGTGCCAGCAGTCGGGACGGGGGGGCCAACGTCCTGACTTTC. Translating it yields CASSRDGGANVLTF. The chain joins TRBV6-1 to TRBJ2-6, with D perhaps given as TRBD1 or TRBD2 (5 bases each). CDR3 length equals 14 residues. Per the germline V gene, CDR1 is MNHNS and CDR2 is SASEGT. V lost 5 bases, J lost 4 bases, and 9 bases lay in between.

The rearrangement joins TRBV25-1 to TRBJ2-3, with D unclear. V was cut by 3 bases and J by 1 base, with 11 bases left in between. Germline values: CDR1 MGHDK, CDR2 SYGVNS. CDR3 size: 15 residues. As DNA, the CDR3 is TGTGCCAGCAGTGATCCAGGACGAGGCACAGATACGCAGTATTTT. This gives the protein CASSDPGRGTDTQYF.

The chain carries TRBV21-1 and TRBJ2-3; the table's D call, TRBD2, was not checked against the DNA. TRBV21-1 corresponds to a pseudogene. CDR3 size: 21 residues. The CDR3 protein is CASSRPVVMGGTRPRTDTQYF. The CDR3 bases are TGTGCCAGCAGCAGGCCCGTTGTAATGGGCGGGACCAGGCCTCGCACAGATACGCAGTATTTT.

The gene calls are TRBV9 and TRBJ2-1; D is perhaps TRBD1 or TRBD2 (6 bases each). The CDR3 spans 14 residues. Germline-derived CDR1 and CDR2 are SGDLS and YYNGEE. The V and J ends lost 0 bases and 8 bases respectively, with 12 bases between them. The CDR3 loop is CASSVVPGDYEQFF. The CDR3 bases are TGTGCCAGCAGCGTAGTACCAGGGGACTATGAGCAGTTCTTC.

J is TRBJ2-2 and V is TRBV9; TRBD2 is a possible D gene (6 bases). This CDR3 region has 15 residues. Trimming removed 0 bases from V and 5 bases from J, with 11 bases in between. The V gene's germline CDR1 is SGDLS and CDR2 YYNGEE. DNA for the CDR3: TGTGCCAGCAGCGTAGGGGCGGGGCAAACCGGGGAGCTGTTTTTT. It is translated as CASSVGAGQTGELFF.

This chain joins TRBV28 and TRBJ2-7; possible D gene TRBD1, 5 bases. V lost 4 bases to trimming and J lost 0 bases, with 16 bases between them. Germline CDR1 is MDHEN and CDR2 is SYDVKM. The CDR3 has 16 residues. The CDR3 region has the DNA TGTGCCAGCAGTTCCCCCGCGACAGCAAACTCCTACGAGCAGTACTTC. Translating gives CASSSPATANSYEQYF.

On this clone: A read error may be the cause here, since a much bigger clone is one base away. Other DNA sequences from this sample encode an identical CDR3 as well. J is TRBJ1-1 and V is TRBV5-4, with 7 bases fitting TRBD1. The CDR3 has 14 amino acids. The J segment lost 2 bases and the V segment lost 4 bases, leaving 5 bases of the junction unmatched. Germline V gene data show CDR1 as SGHNT and CDR2 as YYREEE (reference sequence). The CDR3 DNA reads as TGTGCCAGCAGCCCCGGGACAGTTAACACTGAAGCTTTCTTT. This translates into CASSPGTVNTEAFF.

The V gene is TRBV4-2, the J gene TRBJ2-2; 7 bases fit TRBD1. This CDR3 has 16 amino acids. Germline assignment: CDR1 LGHNA and CDR2 YNFKEQ. Trimming removed 0 bases from V and 2 bases from J; junction bases left unmatched: 3. The DNA of the CDR3 is TGTGCCAGCAGCCAAGAAGGGGGCGCCAACACCGGGGAGCTGTTTTTT. Its translation is CASSQEGGANTGELFF.

This clone has a count of ten or more. The J gene is TRBJ1-2, the V gene TRBV2; the match to TRBD1 covers 7 bases. Germline V gene lookup returns CDR1 SNHLY and CDR2 FYNNEI. The CDR3 sequence is 14 residues long. The V segment lost 4 bases and the J segment 7 bases; nucleotides outside the gene matches: 9. The CDR3 region has the DNA TGTGCCAGCAGTGTCGGAAGACAGGGAGGTGGCTACACCTTC. Its protein is CASSVGRQGGGYTF.

Comment on this clone: A read error may produce the germline difference seen at one junction end. This chain connects TRBV6-6 to TRBJ2-1; D gene ambiguous. Germline assignment: CDR1 MNHNY and CDR2 SVGAGI (reference sequence). The CDR3 runs 16 residues. CDR3 sequence (DNA): TGTGCCAGCAGCCCCGACCCCACAGATAACTACAGTGAGCAGTTCTTC. As protein: CASSPDPTDNYSEQFF.

V usage is TRBV6-6 and J usage is TRBJ2-1, with D tentatively TRBD2 (6 bases). CDR1 and CDR2 (germline): MNHNY, SVGAGI (reference sequence). The CDR3 has 15 amino acids. Deletions cut 2 bases from V and 3 bases from J, with 11 bases between. The CDR3 nucleotides are TGTGCCAGCAGTTACACGGGAGTCCGCTACAATGAGCAGTTCTTC. This sequence encodes CASSYTGVRYNEQFF.

The gene calls are TRBV2 and TRBJ1-6; 9 bases fit TRBD1. Germline CDR1 and CDR2: SNHLY and FYNNEI. CDR3 size: 15 residues. V shed 6 bases, J shed 8 bases, and the junction held 8 bases outside the gene matches. This CDR3 reads CASRPRGQGYSPLHF. The DNA of the CDR3 is TGTGCCAGCAGACCCCGGGGACAGGGCTATTCACCCCTCCACTTT.

The chain employs TRBV29-1 and TRBJ2-3; TRBD1 might be the D (8 bases). Germline CDR1 SQVTM, CDR2 ANQGSEA. This CDR3 region has 15 residues. Trimming removed 7 bases from V and 1 base from J, with 18 bases in between. DNA of the CDR3: TGCAGCGCATATACAGGGGGAGGGGGCACAGATACGCAGTATTTT. Its protein product is CSAYTGGGGTDTQYF.

The rearrangement links TRBV7-3 to TRBJ2-3; D is unclear. Per germline, CDR1 SGHTA and CDR2 FQGTGA. The CDR3 is 13 residues long. V gave up 5 bases and J gave up 8 bases, with 14 bases separating them. DNA for the CDR3: TGTGCCAGCAGCACAAGCTCCACCGGTACGCAGTATTTT. This encodes CASSTSSTGTQYF. The full variable domain, its missing parts supplied by reference TRBV7-3 and TRBJ2-3, is GAGVSQTPSNKVTEKGKYVELRCDPISGHTALYWYRQSLGQGPEFLIYFQGTGAADDSGLPNDRFFAVRPEGSVSTLKIQRTERGDSAVYLCASSTSSTGTQYFGPGTRLTVL.

The rearrangement links TRBV11-1 to TRBJ2-7; 7 nucleotides agree with TRBD1. V shed 5 bases and J 3 bases; nucleotides not matched to a gene: 19. This CDR3 contains 18 residues. The germline V gene has CDR1 SGHAT and CDR2 FQDESV (reference sequence). The chain's CDR3 is CASSLLKPMTGFSYEQYF. CDR3 coding DNA: TGTGCCAGCAGCCTACTTAAACCCATGACAGGGTTCAGCTACGAGCAGTACTTC.

The J gene is TRBJ2-7, the V gene TRBV21-1; the DNA was not compared with TRBD2, the D call given in the table. TRBV21-1 is termed a pseudogene. The CDR3 has 14 amino acids. The CDR3 coding sequence is TGTGCCGCGCCGCGGGCCCGGTGGAGGTTAGTGCAGTACTTC. Protein product: CAAPRARWRLVQYF.

This clone was detected only a few times. The chain carries TRBV11-2 and TRBJ2-4; no clear D. Germline V gives CDR1 SGHAT, CDR2 FQNNGV. The CDR3 is 15 residues long. V gave up 0 bases and J gave up 8 bases, with 14 bases separating them. The CDR3 here is CASSLEGWGSDIQYF. CDR3 nucleotides: TGTGCCAGCAGCTTAGAGGGATGGGGATCGGACATTCAGTACTTC.

This rearrangement joins TRBV7-2 to TRBJ2-3; perhaps TRBD1 as D (6 bases). The V end lost 1 base, the J end lost 9 bases, and 11 bases lay between the germline ends. The CDR3 runs to 13 residues. Germline lookup yields CDR1 SGHTA and CDR2 FQGNSA. The CDR3 DNA follows: TGTGCCAGCAGCTTAGATCCTCAGGGGACGCAGTATTTT. Protein product: CASSLDPQGTQYF.

The chain uses TRBV5-4 and TRBJ2-7; D unresolved. The CDR3 is 16 residues long. The germline V gene encodes CDR1 SGHNT and CDR2 YYREEE (reference sequence). Trimming stripped 0 bases from V and 4 bases from J, with 17 bases between. The CDR3 reads CASSLEPHKMRYEQYF. CDR3 sequence (DNA): TGTGCCAGCAGCTTGGAACCCCACAAAATGAGGTACGAGCAGTACTTC.

This sequence joins TRBV4-3 and TRBJ2-1; 9 bases align to TRBD2. Germline trimming cut 0 bases from V and 6 bases from J; bases unmatched to any gene: 12. Germline V gene data show CDR1 as LGHNA and CDR2 as YSLEER. The CDR3 totals 18 residues. In DNA form, the CDR3 reads TGCGCCAGCAGCCAAGATAGCGGGAGCGGGGTGAGACCCAATGAGCAGTTCTTC. It codes for CASSQDSGSGVRPNEQFF.

The chain combines TRBV25-1 with TRBJ2-1, with D perhaps given as TRBD1 or TRBD2 (5 bases each). The V gene's germline CDR1 is MGHDK and CDR2 SYGVNS. CDR3 size: 14 residues. With 5 bases removed from V and 15 bases from J, the gap between germline ends came to 23 bases. This chain's CDR3 is CASSPLPDSGEVFF. The CDR3 DNA follows: TGTGCCAGCAGTCCTCTCCCCGACAGCGGCGAGGTGTTCTTC. The full variable domain, with the rest looked up from reference TRBV25-1 and TRBJ2-1, is EADIYQTPRYLVIGTGKKITLECSQTMGHDKMYWYQQDPGMELHLIHYSYGVNSTEKGDLSSESTVSRIRTEHFPLTLESARPSHTSQYLCASSPLPDSGEVFFGPGTRLTVL.

The gene calls are TRBV2 and TRBJ2-3; 7 bases align to TRBD2. V trimming: 7 bases; J trimming: 0 bases; junction bases outside the gene matches: 13. There are 17 residues in the CDR3. Germline CDR1 is SNHLY and CDR2 is FYNNEI. In nucleotides, the CDR3 is TGTGCCAGCATTATAAGCGGGATAAGGTCTAGCACAGATACGCAGTATTTT. It yields the protein CASIISGIRSSTDTQYF.

V is TRBV18 and J is TRBJ1-1, with 11 bases that match TRBD1. Germline assignment: CDR1 KGHSH and CDR2 LQKENI. Unmatched junction bases numbered 3, after V lost 6 bases and J lost 3 bases. The CDR3 is 14 amino acids. CDR3 in amino acids: CASSGTGGDTEAFF. In DNA form, the CDR3 reads TGTGCCAGCTCTGGGACAGGGGGGGACACTGAAGCTTTCTTT.